This T cell receptor (beta chain) comes out of a study of T-cell memory formation after mild COVID-19. This clonotype was counted only a few times. What it binds is unknown. Per germline, CDR1 SGHTA and CDR2 FQGNSA. V gave up 10 bases and J gave up 8 bases, with 12 bases separating them. The CDR3 contains 11 residues. TCR alpha and TCR beta cDNA libraries with sample barcodes and UMIs came from 5'RACE using constant-segment primers. TCRdb analysed the 5' RACE reads with MiXCR anew, one entry per CDR3 protein. This table has 250,000 to 400,000 distinct CDR3 sequences, roughly an eighth appearing once. Study-wide findings and caveats: Day 37-peaking second-wave clones had unconfirmed SARS-CoV-2 specificity.

Sequenced material: PBMCs or a T cell subset sorted from them (not recorded which). This clonotype was sampled from a man between 18 and 35 years old who had mild COVID-19 (a few samples of this study predate the infection). Cell type and time point are not known. V is TRBV7-2 and J is TRBJ2-4; D uncertain. In DNA form, the CDR3 reads TGTGCCACCCTCTTAGGAGACATTCAGTACTTC. Amino acid sequence: CATLLGDIQYF.